A selection of T cell receptor beta chains follows, all from one sample in a study of blood T cell repertoires in COVID-19. Generated by immunoSEQ multiplex PCR, the TCRdb table keeps only in-frame clones and is missing some. The sample includes 200,000 to 250,000 clones, just over 85% of them seen just once. The sample comprised peripheral blood. Source of these receptors: a man in his late teens or twenties with active or convalescent COVID-19. CDR3s include the opening cysteine and the closing phenylalanine or tryptophan. D genes are given only for firm matches. Rows give clone size only sometimes, using once, few, many, or a class for an expanded clone.

d_gene: TRBD1
v_gene: TRBV28
abundance: -
j_gene: TRBJ2-2
CDR3nt: TGTGCCAGCAGTTTACCCCGTCACGGGACAGGGGGAGCCGGGGAGCTGTTTTTT
CDR3aa: CASSLPRHGTGGAGELFF

d_gene: TRBD1
v_gene: TRBV6-5
abundance: -
j_gene: TRBJ1-2
CDR3nt: TGTGCCAGCAGCCGCACGACAGGGTCTTTTGGTGGCTACACCTTC
CDR3aa: CASSRTTGSFGGYTF

d_gene: -
v_gene: TRBV28
abundance: -
j_gene: TRBJ1-1
CDR3nt: TGTGCCAGCAGTTTAGACAGGTACACTGAAGCTTTCTTT
CDR3aa: CASSLDRYTEAFF

d_gene: TRBD1
v_gene: TRBV19
abundance: -
j_gene: TRBJ1-5
CDR3nt: TGTGCCAGTAGTGCCGACAGGGGAAGCAATCAGCCCCAGCATTTT
CDR3aa: CASSADRGSNQPQHF

d_gene: -
v_gene: TRBV29-1
abundance: -
j_gene: TRBJ2-3
CDR3nt: TGCAGCGTTAGCGGGAGCACAGATACGCAGTATTTT
CDR3aa: CSVSGSTDTQYF

d_gene: -
v_gene: TRBV11-3
abundance: -
j_gene: TRBJ1-1
CDR3nt: TGTGCCAGCAGCTTGGGGGGGAACACTGAAGCTTTCTTT
CDR3aa: CASSLGGNTEAFF

d_gene: TRBD2
v_gene: TRBV7-9
abundance: -
j_gene: TRBJ2-7
CDR3nt: TGTGCCAGCAGCACCACTGTGGGTTCGAGGCGGGAGACCGACGAGCAGTACTTC
CDR3aa: CASSTTVGSRRETDEQYF

d_gene: -
v_gene: TRBV28
abundance: -
j_gene: TRBJ2-1
CDR3nt: TGTGCCAGCACTGGGGCTAGCTCCTACAATGAGCAGTTCTTC
CDR3aa: CASTGASSYNEQFF

d_gene: -
v_gene: TRBV29-1
abundance: few
j_gene: TRBJ1-1
CDR3nt: TGCAGCGCGGTAAGCGAAATGAACACTGAAGCTTTCTTT
CDR3aa: CSAVSEMNTEAFF

d_gene: -
v_gene: TRBV20-1
abundance: -
j_gene: TRBJ2-3
CDR3nt: TGCAGTGCTAGATATACAGATACGCAGTATTTT
CDR3aa: CSARYTDTQYF

d_gene: TRBD2
v_gene: TRBV27
abundance: -
j_gene: TRBJ2-3
CDR3nt: TGTGCCAGCAGACGACTAGCGGGGCCTAGCACAGATACGCAGTATTTT
CDR3aa: CASRRLAGPSTDTQYF

d_gene: -
v_gene: TRBV6-5
abundance: -
j_gene: TRBJ2-7
CDR3nt: TGTGCCAGCAGTCGACCAGGGAATCCCTACGAGCAGTACTTC
CDR3aa: CASSRPGNPYEQYF

d_gene: -
v_gene: TRBV14
abundance: few
j_gene: TRBJ1-2
CDR3nt: TGTGCCAGCAGCCAACAAGGTGTCCGGGTCGGCTACACCTTC
CDR3aa: CASSQQGVRVGYTF

d_gene: -
v_gene: TRBV5-3
abundance: -
j_gene: TRBJ2-2
CDR3nt: TGTGCCAGAAGCCCCGCGTGGGAGGCCCACACCGGGGAGCTGTTTTTT
CDR3aa: CARSPAWEAHTGELFF

d_gene: TRBD2
v_gene: TRBV27
abundance: -
j_gene: TRBJ2-1
CDR3nt: TGTGCCAGCAGTGCGGGACTAGCGGGAGGGCCAAATGAGCAGTTCTTC
CDR3aa: CASSAGLAGGPNEQFF

d_gene: -
v_gene: TRBV4-1
abundance: -
j_gene: TRBJ2-5
CDR3nt: TGCGCCAGCAGCGGAGGACCTGGGGAGACCCAGTACTTC
CDR3aa: CASSGGPGETQYF

d_gene: -
v_gene: TRBV27
abundance: -
j_gene: TRBJ1-5
CDR3nt: TGTGCCAGCAGTTTAACCCCAGGGCTTGTGGGTCAGCCCCAGCATTTT
CDR3aa: CASSLTPGLVGQPQHF

d_gene: -
v_gene: TRBV7-2
abundance: -
j_gene: TRBJ2-7
CDR3nt: TGTGCCAGCAGCACGACCGAGCGGAAATCCTACGAGCAGTACTTC
CDR3aa: CASSTTERKSYEQYF

d_gene: -
v_gene: TRBV7-9
abundance: -
j_gene: TRBJ2-1
CDR3nt: TGTGCCAGCAGCTTGACCGGGAATAGTGCGCAGTTCTTC
CDR3aa: CASSLTGNSAQFF

d_gene: -
v_gene: TRBV27
abundance: -
j_gene: TRBJ1-1
CDR3nt: TGTGCCAGCAGTTTCTCCCCCAGCGGCACTGAAGCTTTCTTT
CDR3aa: CASSFSPSGTEAFF

d_gene: -
v_gene: TRBV3-1/TRBV3-2
abundance: -
j_gene: TRBJ1-4
CDR3nt: TGTGCCAGCAGCCAAGTTTCTAGGGGCACTAATGAAAAACTGTTTTTT
CDR3aa: CASSQVSRGTNEKLFF

d_gene: -
v_gene: TRBV15
abundance: -
j_gene: TRBJ1-2
CDR3nt: TGTGCCACCAGCCAGATTAACTATGGCTACACCTTC
CDR3aa: CATSQINYGYTF

d_gene: TRBD2
v_gene: TRBV30
abundance: -
j_gene: TRBJ2-1
CDR3nt: TGTGCCTGGTTTTCGGGGGAGGGCTACAATGAGCAGTTCTTC
CDR3aa: CAWFSGEGYNEQFF

d_gene: -
v_gene: TRBV7-9
abundance: -
j_gene: TRBJ1-1
CDR3nt: TGTGCCAGCAGCTTAGTTGGGCAGTTTAAACCGAACACTGAAGCTTTCTTT
CDR3aa: CASSLVGQFKPNTEAFF

d_gene: -
v_gene: TRBV6-4
abundance: few
j_gene: TRBJ2-1
CDR3nt: TGTGCCAGCAGTGTCGACAGCTACAATGAGCAGTTCTTC
CDR3aa: CASSVDSYNEQFF

d_gene: -
v_gene: TRBV29-1
abundance: -
j_gene: TRBJ1-1
CDR3nt: TGCAGCGTTGAAGAAAGGGGGTTGAACACTGAAGCTTTCTTT
CDR3aa: CSVEERGLNTEAFF

d_gene: TRBD1
v_gene: TRBV28
abundance: -
j_gene: TRBJ2-7
CDR3nt: TGTGCCAGCAGTCACGGGACAGTCCCCTACGAGCAGTACTTC
CDR3aa: CASSHGTVPYEQYF

d_gene: TRBD2
v_gene: TRBV27
abundance: -
j_gene: TRBJ2-3
CDR3nt: TGTGCCAGCAGTTTGAATCCTAGCGGGAGGACCACAGATACGCAGTATTTT
CDR3aa: CASSLNPSGRTTDTQYF

d_gene: TRBD2
v_gene: TRBV19
abundance: -
j_gene: TRBJ2-5
CDR3nt: TGTGCCAGTAGTATACTAGCGGGAGGGCAAGAGACCCAGTACTTC
CDR3aa: CASSILAGGQETQYF

d_gene: -
v_gene: TRBV25-1
abundance: -
j_gene: TRBJ1-4
CDR3nt: TGTGCCAGCAGTGAACGGAGGGCTAATGAAAAACTGTTTTTT
CDR3aa: CASSERRANEKLFF